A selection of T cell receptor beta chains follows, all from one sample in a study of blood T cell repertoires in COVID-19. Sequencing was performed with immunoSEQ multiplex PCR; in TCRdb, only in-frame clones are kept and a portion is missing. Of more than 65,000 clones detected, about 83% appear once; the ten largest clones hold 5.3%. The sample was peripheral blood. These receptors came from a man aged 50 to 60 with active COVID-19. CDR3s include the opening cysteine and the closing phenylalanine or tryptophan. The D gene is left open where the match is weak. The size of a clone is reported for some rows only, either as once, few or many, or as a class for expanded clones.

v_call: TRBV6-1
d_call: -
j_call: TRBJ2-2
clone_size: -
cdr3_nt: TGTGCCAGCAGTGAACCTACCCCGGCCGGGGAGCTGTTTTTT
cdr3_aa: CASSEPTPAGELFF

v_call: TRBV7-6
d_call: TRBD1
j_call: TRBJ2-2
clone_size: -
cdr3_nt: TGTGCCAGCAGCAGGACAGGGGCAAACACCGGGGAGCTGTTTTTT
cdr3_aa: CASSRTGANTGELFF

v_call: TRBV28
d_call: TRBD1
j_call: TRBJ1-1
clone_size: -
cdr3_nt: TGTGCCAGCAGTTTATCTACAGGGGGTAAAGGTGAAGCTTTCTTT
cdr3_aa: CASSLSTGGKGEAFF

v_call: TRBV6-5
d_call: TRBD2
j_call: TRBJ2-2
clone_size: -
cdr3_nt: TGTGCCATCAGTAGGGGACTAGGGTCCAACGGGGAGCTGTTTTTT
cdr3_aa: CAISRGLGSNGELFF

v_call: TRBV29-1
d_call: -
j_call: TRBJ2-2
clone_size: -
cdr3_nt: TGCAGCGTTGATTGGCAGAACACCGGGGAGCTGTTTTTT
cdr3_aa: CSVDWQNTGELFF

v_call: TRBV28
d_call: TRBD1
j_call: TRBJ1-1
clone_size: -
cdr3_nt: TGTGCCAGCAGTCCCAAGGGACAGGGGAACACTGAAGCTTTCTTT
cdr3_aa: CASSPKGQGNTEAFF

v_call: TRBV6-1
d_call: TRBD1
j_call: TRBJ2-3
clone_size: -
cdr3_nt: TGTGCCAGCAGTGACTGGACAGGGATCGGCACAGATACGCAGTATTTT
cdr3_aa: CASSDWTGIGTDTQYF

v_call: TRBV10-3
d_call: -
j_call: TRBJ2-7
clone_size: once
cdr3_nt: TGTGCCATCAGTGAGGGGCGCCAGGGGATTTATTACGAGCAGTACTTC
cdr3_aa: CAISEGRQGIYYEQYF

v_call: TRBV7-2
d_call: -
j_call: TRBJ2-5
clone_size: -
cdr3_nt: TGTGCCAGCAGCTTAGATCCGGAAGAGACCCAGTACTTC
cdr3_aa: CASSLDPEETQYF

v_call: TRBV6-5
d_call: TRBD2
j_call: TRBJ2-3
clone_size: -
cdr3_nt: TGTGCCAGCAACCGGGGGGGGGCCGGTGATACGCAGTATTTT
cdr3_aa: CASNRGGAGDTQYF

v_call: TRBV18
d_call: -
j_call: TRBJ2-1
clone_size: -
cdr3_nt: TGTGCCAGCTCACTCGGGGCCCCGGGACTTAGTTACAATGAGCAGTTCTTC
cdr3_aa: CASSLGAPGLSYNEQFF

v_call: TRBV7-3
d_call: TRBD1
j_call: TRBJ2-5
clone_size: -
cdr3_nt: TGTGCCAGCAGCCCACATGGACAGGGGGGCCAAGAGACCCAGTACTTC
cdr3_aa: CASSPHGQGGQETQYF

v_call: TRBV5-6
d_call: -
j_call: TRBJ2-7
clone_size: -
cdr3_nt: TGTGCCAGCTGGAGACGGGAGACCGAAGAGCAGTACTTC
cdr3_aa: CASWRRETEEQYF

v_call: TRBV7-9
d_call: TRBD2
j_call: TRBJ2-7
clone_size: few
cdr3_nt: TGTGCCAGCACGGACGGCGGGAGGGCCTCCGAGCAGTACTTC
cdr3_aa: CASTDGGRASEQYF

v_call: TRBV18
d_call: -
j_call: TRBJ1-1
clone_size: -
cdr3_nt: TGTGCCAGCTCCCAGGACTTAACGTATAACACTGAAGCTTTCTTT
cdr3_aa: CASSQDLTYNTEAFF

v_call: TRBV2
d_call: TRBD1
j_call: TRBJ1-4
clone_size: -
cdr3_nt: TGTGCCAGCAGTGACCGAGGGGACAGAAAACTGTTTTTT
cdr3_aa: CASSDRGDRKLFF

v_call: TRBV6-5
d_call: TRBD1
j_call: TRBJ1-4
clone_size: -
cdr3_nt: TGTGCCAGCAGGGAGACAGGGTCTCGTGAAAAACTGTTTTTT
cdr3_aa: CASRETGSREKLFF

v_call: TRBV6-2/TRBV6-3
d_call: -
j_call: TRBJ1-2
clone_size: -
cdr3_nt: TGTGCCAGCACCCCAACCGGGAAGGTCTACTATGGCTACACCTTC
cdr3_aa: CASTPTGKVYYGYTF

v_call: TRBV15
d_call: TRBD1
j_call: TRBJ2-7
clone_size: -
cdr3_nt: TGTGCCACCAGCAGAGATCAGGGGGCGAACTACGAGCAGTACTTC
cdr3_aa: CATSRDQGANYEQYF

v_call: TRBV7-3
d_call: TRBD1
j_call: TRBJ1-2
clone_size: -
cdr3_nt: TGTGCCAGCAGCTTAAGATTTGGTGGGACAGACTATGGCTACACCTTC
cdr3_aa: CASSLRFGGTDYGYTF

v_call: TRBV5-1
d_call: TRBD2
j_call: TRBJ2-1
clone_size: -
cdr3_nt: TGCGCCAGCAGCTTTGGGACTAGCGGGAGGGATGAGCAGTTCTTC
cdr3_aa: CASSFGTSGRDEQFF

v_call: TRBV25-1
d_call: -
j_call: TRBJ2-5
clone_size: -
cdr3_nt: TGTGCCAGCAGTGCTCTCGGGACCCAGTACTTC
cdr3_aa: CASSALGTQYF

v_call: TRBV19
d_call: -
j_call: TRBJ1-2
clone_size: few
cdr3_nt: TGTGCCAGTACCGACAGAGCAAACTATGGCTACACCTTC
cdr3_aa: CASTDRANYGYTF

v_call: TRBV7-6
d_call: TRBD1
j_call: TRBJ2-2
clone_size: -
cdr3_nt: TGTGCCAGCAGCTTGTCCCGGGACAGGGTAGGGCACGGGGAGCTGTTTTTT
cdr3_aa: CASSLSRDRVGHGELFF

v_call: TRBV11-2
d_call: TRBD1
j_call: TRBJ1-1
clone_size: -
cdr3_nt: TGTGCCAGCAGCGGACACCGCTTAGCCGGGACAGGCCTAAGGGGAGCTTTCTTT
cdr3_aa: CASSGHRLAGTGLRGAFF

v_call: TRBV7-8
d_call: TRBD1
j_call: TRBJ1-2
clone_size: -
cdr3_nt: TGTGCCAGCAGCTTAGGGGGACAGGGGGCTGGCTACACCTTC
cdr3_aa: CASSLGGQGAGYTF

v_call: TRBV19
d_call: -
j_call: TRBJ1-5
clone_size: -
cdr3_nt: TGTGCCAGTAGTAGCGGGGGGCCTCAGCCCCAGCATTTT
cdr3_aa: CASSSGGPQPQHF